This T cell receptor (beta chain) emerged from a study of blood T cell repertoires in COVID-19. Study-wide background: T cells, B-cell-depleted T cells, or PBMCs supplied cDNA or gDNA.

Adults between roughly 18 and 95 years of age took part from 20 to 25 US areas. CDR1 KGHDR and CDR2 SFDVKD come from the germline V gene. Losses at the gene ends were 1 base for V and 4 bases for J; bases not matched to a gene: 5. The CDR3 contains 15 residues. Sequencing was performed with immunoSEQ multiplex PCR; in TCRdb, only in-frame clones are kept and a portion is missing. Of about 190,000 clones listed, roughly 84% are singletons. The sequencing sample was made of PBMCs or T cells enriched from blood (not recorded which). The genes are TRBV24-1 and TRBJ2-7, with 8 bases that match TRBD1. This TCR came from a woman under 40 who had recovered from COVID-19. The CDR3 region is CATSDFHRGVYEQYF. The CDR3 DNA reads TGTGCCACCAGTGATTTTCACAGGGGGGTTTACGAGCAGTACTTC.